The rows below give T cell receptor beta chains drawn from one sample of a study of post-analysis software for immune sequencing data. TCRdb re-analysed the PCR reads in MiXCR, keeping a single row per CDR3 protein. This sample has over 700,000 distinct CDR3 sequences; just under 30% occur once, and the top ten carry roughly 0.54%. Input material: blood. These receptors were obtained from a girl aged 5-17 years with multiple sclerosis. The conserved cysteine and the conserved F or W are not part of the CDR3 here. Clone size, where shown, is once, few, many, or a class for clones that have expanded.

len: 11; v_gene: TRBV20-1; abundance: few; CDR3aa: SARDPLERKLF
len: 14; v_gene: TRBV29-1; abundance: few; CDR3aa: SVVSERGLTYNEQF
len: 14; v_gene: TRBV4-2; abundance: -; CDR3aa: ASSQGDRDLNQPQH
len: 12; v_gene: TRBV28; abundance: -; CDR3aa: ASPPAGENNEQF
len: 13; v_gene: TRBV12-3/TRBV12-4; abundance: few; CDR3aa: ASSLAGNSNQPQH
len: 11; v_gene: TRBV29-1; abundance: -; CDR3aa: SVVGELNTEAF
len: 13; v_gene: TRBV11-2; abundance: -; CDR3aa: ASSLLARGDQPQH
len: 13; v_gene: TRBV7-9; abundance: -; CDR3aa: ASSMSGTGGREAF
len: 13; v_gene: TRBV29-1; abundance: -; CDR3aa: SVVYGSRLNTEAF
len: 14; v_gene: TRBV6-1; abundance: -; CDR3aa: ASSQRAGPNNQPQH
len: 10; v_gene: TRBV7-9; abundance: -; CDR3aa: AGYGRDNEQF
len: 13; v_gene: TRBV24-1; abundance: -; CDR3aa: ATEGQGALKNEQF
len: 12; v_gene: TRBV5-1; abundance: -; CDR3aa: ASSLNRGANEQF
len: 12; v_gene: TRBV7-2; abundance: few; CDR3aa: ASRTTGLNTEAF
len: 12; v_gene: TRBV12-3/TRBV12-4; abundance: few; CDR3aa: ASSLGTLGTEAF
len: 12; v_gene: TRBV27; abundance: few; CDR3aa: ASSLSSGMGELF
len: 11; v_gene: TRBV6-1; abundance: few; CDR3aa: ASSERENYGYT